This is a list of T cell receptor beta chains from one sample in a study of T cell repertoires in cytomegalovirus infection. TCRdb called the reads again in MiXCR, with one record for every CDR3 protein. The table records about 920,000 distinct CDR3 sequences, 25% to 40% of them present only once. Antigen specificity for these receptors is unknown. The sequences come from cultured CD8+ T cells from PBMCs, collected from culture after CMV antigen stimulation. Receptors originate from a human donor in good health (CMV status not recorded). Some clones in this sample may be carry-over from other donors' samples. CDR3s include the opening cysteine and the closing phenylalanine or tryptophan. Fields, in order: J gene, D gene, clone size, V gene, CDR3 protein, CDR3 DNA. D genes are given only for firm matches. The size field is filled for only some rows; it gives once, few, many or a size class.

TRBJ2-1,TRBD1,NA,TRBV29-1,CSVSLTGQGIPSYNEQFF,TGCAGCGTTAGCTTGACGGGACAGGGGATCCCCTCCTACAATGAGCAGTTCTTC
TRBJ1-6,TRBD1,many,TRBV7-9,CASSAGTGQSSYNSPLHF,TGTGCCAGCAGCGCAGGGACAGGGCAAAGCTCCTATAATTCACCCCTCCACTTT
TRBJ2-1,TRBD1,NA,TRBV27,CASRQGAQTYNEQFF,TGTGCCAGCAGACAGGGGGCGCAGACCTACAATGAGCAGTTCTTC
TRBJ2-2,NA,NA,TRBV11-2,CASSSGTPNTGELFF,TGTGCCAGCAGCTCCGGGACACCGAACACCGGGGAGCTGTTTTTT
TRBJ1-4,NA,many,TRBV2,CASSDKINEKLFF,TGTGCCAGCAGTGACAAGATTAATGAAAAACTGTTTTTT
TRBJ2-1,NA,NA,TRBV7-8,CANSLEGGGPGDEQFF,TGTGCCAACAGCTTAGAGGGCGGGGGCCCGGGAGATGAGCAGTTCTTC
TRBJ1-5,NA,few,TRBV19,CASTWGVLQPQHF,TGTGCCAGCACCTGGGGGGTTTTGCAGCCCCAGCATTTT
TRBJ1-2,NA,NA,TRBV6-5,CASSYRGFTNYGYTF,TGTGCCAGCAGTTACCGCGGGTTTACTAACTATGGCTACACCTTC
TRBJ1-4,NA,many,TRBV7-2,CASSLVFQDRREKLFF,TGTGCCAGCAGCTTAGTATTTCAGGACAGACGGGAAAAACTGTTTTTT
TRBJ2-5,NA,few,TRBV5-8,CASSWGVQETQYF,TGTGCCAGCAGCTGGGGTGTTCAAGAGACCCAGTACTTC
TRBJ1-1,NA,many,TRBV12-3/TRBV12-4,CASSFGGRTEAFF,TGTGCCAGCAGTTTTGGGGGACGGACTGAAGCTTTCTTT
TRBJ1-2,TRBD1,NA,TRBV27,CASRGQGAWGYTF,TGTGCCAGCAGGGGACAGGGGGCGTGGGGCTACACCTTC
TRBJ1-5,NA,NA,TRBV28,CASSLEGAGGNQPQHF,TGTGCCAGCAGTTTAGAAGGGGCAGGGGGCAATCAGCCCCAGCATTTT
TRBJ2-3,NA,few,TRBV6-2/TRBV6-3,CASGESANTQYF,TGTGCCAGCGGGGAGTCGGCGAATACGCAGTATTTT
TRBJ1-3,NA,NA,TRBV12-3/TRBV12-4,CASSLPGWGNTIYF,TGTGCCAGCAGTTTACCAGGATGGGGAAACACCATATATTTT
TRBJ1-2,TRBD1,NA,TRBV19,CASSSRQGAEGYTF,TGTGCCAGTAGTTCTCGACAGGGGGCGGAGGGCTACACCTTC
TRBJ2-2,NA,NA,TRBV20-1,CSARERGVNTGELFF,TGCAGTGCTCGAGAGAGGGGGGTTAACACCGGGGAGCTGTTTTTT
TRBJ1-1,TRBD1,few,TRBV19,CATGTGSTEAFF,TGTGCCACTGGGACAGGGAGCACTGAAGCTTTCTTT
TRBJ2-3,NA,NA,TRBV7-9,CASSLPLIGSLTDTQYF,TGTGCCAGCAGCTTACCCCTCATTGGAAGCCTCACAGATACGCAGTATTTT
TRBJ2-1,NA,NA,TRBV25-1,CASSGKTVSYNEQFF,TGTGCCAGCAGTGGCAAGACTGTCTCCTACAATGAGCAGTTCTTC
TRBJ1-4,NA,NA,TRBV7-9,CASSLKGSMEKLFF,TGTGCCAGCAGCTTAAAGGGTAGCATGGAAAAACTGTTTTTT